This T cell receptor (beta chain) was found in a study of Ad26.COV2.S vaccination and SARS-CoV-2 variants listed by TCRdb under 2021. The study in broad terms: Vaccine-arm donors were drawn from COV1001, a multicentre, randomized, double-blind, placebo-controlled phase I-IIa trial of Ad26.COV2.S in healthy adults. Ad26.COV2.S was given intramuscularly at 5x10^10 or 1x10^11 viral particles, as a single shot or as two shots 56 days apart. Sequencing of the TCRbeta repertoire served to evaluate the specificity and breadth of SARS-CoV-2-reactive T cell receptors following Ad26.COV2.S vaccination. The TCR-sequenced set comprised around 30 samples: 19 Ad26.COV2.S vaccine recipients, 5 placebo recipients and 8 SARS-CoV-2 convalescent individuals. Participants in the trial were split at random into five groups of five each, receiving low-dose or high-dose Ad26.COV2.S once or twice, or else placebo on both occasions. Investigators did not know the trial group allocation while performing experiments and assessing outcomes. Overall study results and their limits: Comparable non-spike TCR breadth was observed between vaccine and placebo recipients, consistent with only spike being contained in the vaccine. Substantial breadth of spike-specific CD8+ and CD4+ T cell responses was reported after vaccination. Spike-specific TCR breadth was higher in Ad26.COV2.S recipients than in placebo recipients (P = 0.0014). According to the authors, total T cell responses may have been underestimated by the TCR breadth and depth analyses. The study was not powered for comparison of responses between vaccine doses or regimens.

To note about this clone: The antigen it binds to is not known. Per-base quality was not reported, and no clone a single base away is much larger than it.

The treatment or condition label here, explained by the study, means: approximately 18 received Ad26.COV2.S at low or high dose, single or two shots; 5 received placebo; per-sample allocation not given. For vaccine and placebo recipients, repertoires were sequenced using samples collected on day 63 after the first injection. In Cohort 1b, fewer than 30 adults aged 18-55 years were enrolled at a single site in Boston, USA, between 29 July and 7 August 2020. Ad26.COV2.S was a replication-incompetent adenovirus type 26 vector expressing a prefusion-stabilized SARS-CoV-2 spike protein from the original Wuhan strain. V is clipped by 4 bases and J by 4 bases, and the sequence between their germline boundaries is 10 bases long. The CDR3, cysteine through phenylalanine, is 13 amino acids long. Left in the record is the CDR3 DNA by itself, 39 bases read in frame from the first base. In the germline V gene, CDR1 corresponds to ENHRY and CDR2 to SYGVKD.

The immunoSEQ Assay was the method used to sequence TCRbeta CDR3 regions. After extraction, genomic DNA underwent amplification by bias-controlled multiplex PCR, followed by high-throughput sequencing. Regarding the original processing steps: To quantify the absolute abundance of every unique TCRbeta CDR3 region, sequences were collapsed and filtered. T cell fraction was estimated by normalizing TCRbeta template counts to usable DNA, which was measured by amplifying reference genes present in all nucleated cells. Repertoire TCRs were annotated as SARS-CoV-2-specific by exact matching of V gene, CDR3 amino acid sequence and J gene to a known reactive TCR set. MIRA supplied the reference SARS-CoV-2 TCR set, which was filtered for enrichment in COVID-19-positive ImmuneCODE repertoires so that public or cross-reactive TCRs were removed. Based on the MIRA antigens, annotated TCRs were further analysed at the level of specific ORF or position within ORF. Depth was the summed frequency of annotated unique rearrangements, while breadth was defined as annotated unique rearrangements over total unique productive rearrangements. Two-sided Wilcoxon rank-sum tests were used to compare TCR breadth between groups. Not all clones reach the TCRdb copy of this immuneACCESS table, which keeps in-frame sequences only. Checked studies attribute under half of the gap to unresolved V genes and leave the rest unexplained. Clone size and the V and J calls come from that table; the DNA yielded D and trimming. A total of approximately 420,000 clones appear in this sample, less than 90% of them only once. About 3.6% of the sample lies in the top ten.

The sequence is built from TRBV10-3 and TRBJ1-2; a tentative D match to TRBD1 spans 6 bases. The sample consisted of peripheral blood, taken in a trial of Ad26.COV2.S vaccine versus placebo. The TCR was taken from a person aged 18-60 years who received the Ad26.COV2.S COVID-19 vaccine or a placebo. The sequenced DNA: TGTGCCATCAGTGCGGAGGGGGGCTATGGCTACACCTTC. Its protein is CAISAEGGYGYTF.